These T cell receptor beta chains were read from a single sample in a study of CD8 T cells in Susac syndrome. TCRdb re-called the immunoSEQ multiplex PCR reads through MiXCR, storing one row per CDR3 protein. The sample lists about 240,000 distinct CDR3 sequences, almost 97% occurring once. The sequenced sample was CD4+ T cells from PBMCs. These receptors originate from a human donor with Susac syndrome. Each CDR3 is given with its conserved first and last residue. A D gene is named only where the DNA matches it firmly. Clone size is given for some rows only: seen once, a few or many times, or a class if the clone is expanded.

CDR3: CSARRLADYNEQFF
DNA: TGCAGTGCTAGACGACTAGCGGACTACAATGAGCAGTTCTTC
D: TRBD2
size: NA
V: TRBV20-1
J: TRBJ2-1

CDR3: CSARGEWRGSNYGYTF
DNA: TGCAGTGCTAGAGGGGAATGGAGGGGGTCGAACTATGGCTACACCTTC
D: NA
size: NA
V: TRBV20-1
J: TRBJ1-2

CDR3: CAFSIGVGYTF
DNA: TGTGCCTTCTCAATAGGGGTAGGCTACACCTTC
D: NA
size: once
V: TRBV30
J: TRBJ1-2

CDR3: CSASPGTQSNQPQHF
DNA: TGCAGTGCTAGCCCCGGGACACAAAGCAATCAGCCCCAGCATTTT
D: NA
size: NA
V: TRBV20-1
J: TRBJ1-5

CDR3: CASSVGRDATYNEQFF
DNA: TGTGCCAGCAGTGTCGGCCGGGACGCGACCTACAATGAGCAGTTCTTC
D: NA
size: NA
V: TRBV2
J: TRBJ2-1

CDR3: CSARPIEETQYF
DNA: TGCAGTGCTAGACCTATCGAAGAGACCCAGTACTTC
D: NA
size: NA
V: TRBV20-1
J: TRBJ2-5

CDR3: CASSHGGEQFF
DNA: TGTGCCAGCAGCCATGGTGGTGAGCAGTTCTTC
D: NA
size: once
V: TRBV14
J: TRBJ2-1

CDR3: CASSFGQGDQPQHF
DNA: TGTGCCAGTAGTTTCGGACAGGGTGATCAGCCCCAGCATTTT
D: TRBD1
size: NA
V: TRBV19
J: TRBJ1-5

CDR3: CASRTTGVGDIQYF
DNA: TGTGCCAGCAGGACCACGGGCGTGGGGGACATTCAGTACTTC
D: NA
size: NA
V: TRBV28
J: TRBJ2-4

CDR3: CASSKRGGVNTGELFF
DNA: TGTGCCAGCAGTAAAAGGGGTGGCGTGAACACCGGGGAGCTGTTTTTT
D: NA
size: NA
V: TRBV12-3/TRBV12-4
J: TRBJ2-2

CDR3: CASTEGPHEQYF
DNA: TGTGCCAGCACAGAGGGGCCCCACGAGCAGTACTTC
D: NA
size: NA
V: TRBV2
J: TRBJ2-7

CDR3: CASSGTSGSHYNEQFF
DNA: TGTGCCAGCAGCGGGACTAGCGGATCGCACTACAATGAGCAGTTCTTC
D: TRBD2
size: NA
V: TRBV28
J: TRBJ2-1

CDR3: CASSFWPAGEDNEQFF
DNA: TGTGCCAGCAGTTTTTGGCCAGCGGGAGAGGACAATGAGCAGTTCTTC
D: TRBD2
size: NA
V: TRBV12-3/TRBV12-4
J: TRBJ2-1

CDR3: CSVEQDPGGTDTQYF
DNA: TGCAGCGTGGAACAGGACCCTGGAGGCACAGATACGCAGTATTTT
D: NA
size: NA
V: TRBV29-1
J: TRBJ2-3

CDR3: CASSEHSPNNEQFF
DNA: TGTGCCAGCAGTGAACACAGCCCAAACAATGAGCAGTTCTTC
D: NA
size: NA
V: TRBV2
J: TRBJ2-1

CDR3: CASSLLAGGPWDEQFF
DNA: TGTGCCAGCAGCCTACTAGCGGGAGGGCCGTGGGATGAGCAGTTCTTC
D: TRBD2
size: NA
V: TRBV4-2
J: TRBJ2-1

CDR3: CSVEVPGLDTQYF
DNA: TGCAGCGTTGAAGTTCCAGGGCTAGATACGCAGTATTTT
D: NA
size: NA
V: TRBV29-1
J: TRBJ2-3

CDR3: CASSLLTAGGYGYTF
DNA: TGTGCCAGCAGTTTACTGACTGCCGGGGGCTATGGCTACACCTTC
D: NA
size: NA
V: TRBV28
J: TRBJ1-2

CDR3: CASGTTANTGELFF
DNA: TGTGCCAGTGGGACCACAGCGAACACCGGGGAGCTGTTTTTT
D: NA
size: once
V: TRBV12-3/TRBV12-4
J: TRBJ2-2

CDR3: CASSQVIRTLYGYTF
DNA: TGTGCCAGCAGCCAAGTTATCCGGACACTCTATGGCTACACCTTC
D: NA
size: NA
V: TRBV14
J: TRBJ1-2

CDR3: CASSSGQYF
DNA: TGTGCCAGCAGCTCCGGGCAGTACTTC
D: NA
size: NA
V: TRBV21-1
J: TRBJ2-7

CDR3: CASSEARGGRNEQFF
DNA: TGTGCCAGCAGTGAAGCCAGGGGGGGCCGCAATGAGCAGTTCTTC
D: NA
size: NA
V: TRBV2
J: TRBJ2-1

CDR3: CASSARQGVHTGRGYNEQFF
DNA: TGTGCCAGCAGTGCTCGACAGGGCGTCCATACGGGGAGGGGCTACAATGAGCAGTTCTTC
D: NA
size: NA
V: TRBV25-1
J: TRBJ2-1

CDR3: CASRYSSDTGELFF
DNA: TGTGCCAGCAGGTATTCTTCGGACACCGGGGAGCTGTTTTTT
D: NA
size: NA
V: TRBV12-3/TRBV12-4
J: TRBJ2-2

CDR3: CASSLESGLGEQYF
DNA: TGTGCCAGCAGCTTGGAGTCGGGGTTGGGGGAGCAGTACTTC
D: NA
size: NA
V: TRBV5-4
J: TRBJ2-7

CDR3: CASSGGLDTEAFF
DNA: TGTGCCAGCTCGGGGGGGCTGGATACTGAAGCTTTCTTT
D: NA
size: NA
V: TRBV6-5
J: TRBJ1-1

CDR3: CASSSHPGGSRDTQYF
DNA: TGTGCCAGCAGCTCCCATCCGGGCGGGAGTAGGGATACGCAGTATTTT
D: TRBD2
size: NA
V: TRBV11-2
J: TRBJ2-3

CDR3: CSGRRGQGVDNEQFF
DNA: TGCAGCGGGCGAAGGGGACAGGGAGTAGACAATGAGCAGTTCTTC
D: TRBD1
size: once
V: TRBV29-1
J: TRBJ2-1